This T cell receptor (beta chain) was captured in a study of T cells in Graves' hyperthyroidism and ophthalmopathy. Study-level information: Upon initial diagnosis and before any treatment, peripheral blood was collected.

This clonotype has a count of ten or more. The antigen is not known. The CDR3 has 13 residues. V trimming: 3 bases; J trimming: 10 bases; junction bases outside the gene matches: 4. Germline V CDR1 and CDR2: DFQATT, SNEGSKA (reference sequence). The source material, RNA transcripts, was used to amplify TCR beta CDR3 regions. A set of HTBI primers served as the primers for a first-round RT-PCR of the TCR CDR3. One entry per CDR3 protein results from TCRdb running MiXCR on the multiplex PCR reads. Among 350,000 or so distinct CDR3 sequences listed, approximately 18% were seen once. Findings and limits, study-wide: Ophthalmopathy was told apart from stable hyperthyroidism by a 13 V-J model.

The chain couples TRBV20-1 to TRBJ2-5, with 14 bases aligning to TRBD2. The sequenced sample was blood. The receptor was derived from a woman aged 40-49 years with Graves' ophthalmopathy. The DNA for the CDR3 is TGCAGTGCTAGGGGACTAGCGGGAGTTATCCAGTACTTC. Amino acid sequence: CSARGLAGVIQYF.